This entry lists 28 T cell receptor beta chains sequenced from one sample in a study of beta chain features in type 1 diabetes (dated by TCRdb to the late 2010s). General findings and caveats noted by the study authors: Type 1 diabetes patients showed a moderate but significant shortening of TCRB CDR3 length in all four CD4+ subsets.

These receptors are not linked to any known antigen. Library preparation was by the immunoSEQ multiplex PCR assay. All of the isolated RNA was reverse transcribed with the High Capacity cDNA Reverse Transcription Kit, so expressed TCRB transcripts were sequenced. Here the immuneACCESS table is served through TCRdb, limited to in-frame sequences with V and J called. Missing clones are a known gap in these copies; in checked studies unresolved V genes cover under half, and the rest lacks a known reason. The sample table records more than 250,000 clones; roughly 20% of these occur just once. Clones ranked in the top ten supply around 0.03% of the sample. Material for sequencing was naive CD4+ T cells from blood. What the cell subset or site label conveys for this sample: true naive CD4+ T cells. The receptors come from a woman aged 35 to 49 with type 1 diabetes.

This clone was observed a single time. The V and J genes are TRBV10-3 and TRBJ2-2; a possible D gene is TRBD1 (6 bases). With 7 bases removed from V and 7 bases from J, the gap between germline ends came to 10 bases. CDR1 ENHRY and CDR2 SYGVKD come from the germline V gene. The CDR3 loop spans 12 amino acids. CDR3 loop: CAIKGVGGELFF. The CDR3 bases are TGTGCCATCAAGGGGGTTGGCGGGGAGCTGTTTTTT.

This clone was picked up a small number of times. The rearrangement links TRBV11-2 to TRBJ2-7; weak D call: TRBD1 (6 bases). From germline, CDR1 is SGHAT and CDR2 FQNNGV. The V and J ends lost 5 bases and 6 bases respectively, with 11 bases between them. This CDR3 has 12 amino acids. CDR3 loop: CASSLSGVEQYF. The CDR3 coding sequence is TGTGCCAGCAGCCTGTCAGGGGTCGAGCAGTACTTC.

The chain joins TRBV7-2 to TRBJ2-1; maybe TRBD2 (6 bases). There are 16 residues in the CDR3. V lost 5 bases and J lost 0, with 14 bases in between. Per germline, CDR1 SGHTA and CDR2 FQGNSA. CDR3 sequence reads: CASSRRDLSSYNEQFF. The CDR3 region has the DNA TGTGCCAGCAGCCGGCGGGACTTGAGCTCCTACAATGAGCAGTTCTTC.

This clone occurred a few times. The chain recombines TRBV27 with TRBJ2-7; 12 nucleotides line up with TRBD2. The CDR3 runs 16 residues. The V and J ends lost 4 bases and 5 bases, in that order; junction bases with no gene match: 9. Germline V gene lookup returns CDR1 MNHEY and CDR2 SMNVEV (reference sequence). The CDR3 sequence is CASSWRTSGIYDEQYF. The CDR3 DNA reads TGTGCCAGCAGTTGGAGGACTAGCGGGATATACGACGAGCAGTACTTC.

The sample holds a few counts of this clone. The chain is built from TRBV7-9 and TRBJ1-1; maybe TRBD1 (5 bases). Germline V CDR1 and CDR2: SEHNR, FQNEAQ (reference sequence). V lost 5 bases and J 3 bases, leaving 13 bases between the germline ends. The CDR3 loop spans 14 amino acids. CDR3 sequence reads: CASSEQAMDTEAFF. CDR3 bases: TGTGCCAGCAGCGAACAGGCAATGGACACTGAAGCTTTCTTT.

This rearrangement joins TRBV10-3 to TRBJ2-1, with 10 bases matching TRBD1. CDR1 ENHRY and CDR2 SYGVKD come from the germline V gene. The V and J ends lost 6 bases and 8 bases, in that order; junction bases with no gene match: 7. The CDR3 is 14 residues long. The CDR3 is CAISGQGDSDEQFF. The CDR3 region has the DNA TGTGCCATCAGCGGACAGGGGGATTCGGATGAGCAGTTCTTC.

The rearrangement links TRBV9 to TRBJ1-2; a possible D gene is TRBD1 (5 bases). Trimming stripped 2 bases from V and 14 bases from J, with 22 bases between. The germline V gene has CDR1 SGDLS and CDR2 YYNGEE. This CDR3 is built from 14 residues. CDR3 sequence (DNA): TGTGCCAGCAGCGTCTTAGACGGAGGGGCTCCGGAAACCTTC. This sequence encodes CASSVLDGGAPETF.

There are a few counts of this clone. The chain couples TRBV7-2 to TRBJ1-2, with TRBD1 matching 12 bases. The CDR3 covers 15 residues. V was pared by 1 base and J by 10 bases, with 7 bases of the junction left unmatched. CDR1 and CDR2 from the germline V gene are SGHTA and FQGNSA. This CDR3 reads CASSLGAGTGGDYTF. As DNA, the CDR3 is TGTGCCAGCAGCTTAGGGGCCGGGACAGGGGGCGACTACACCTTC.

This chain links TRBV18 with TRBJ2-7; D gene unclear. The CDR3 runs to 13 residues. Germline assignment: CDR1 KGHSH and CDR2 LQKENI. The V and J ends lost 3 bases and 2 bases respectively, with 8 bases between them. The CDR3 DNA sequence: TGTGCCAGCTCACCGCCAGAGGCCTACGAGCAGTACTTC. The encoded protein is CASSPPEAYEQYF.

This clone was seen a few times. The DNA of the CDR3 is TGCAGTGGGCGGATGAACACTGAAGCTTTCTTT. It is translated as CSGRMNTEAFF. The gene calls are TRBV20-1 and TRBJ1-1; D ambiguous. In germline, CDR1 is DFQATT, CDR2 SNEGSKA (reference sequence). The CDR3 spans 11 residues. V lost 7 bases, J lost 0 bases, and 6 bases lay in between.

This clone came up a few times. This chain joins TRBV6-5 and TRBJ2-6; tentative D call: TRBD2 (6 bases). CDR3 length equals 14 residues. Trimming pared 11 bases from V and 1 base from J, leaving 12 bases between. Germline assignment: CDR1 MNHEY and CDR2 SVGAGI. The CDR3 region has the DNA TGTGCCGAACCGGAGGGGTCTGGGGCCAACGTCCTGACTTTC. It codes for CAEPEGSGANVLTF.

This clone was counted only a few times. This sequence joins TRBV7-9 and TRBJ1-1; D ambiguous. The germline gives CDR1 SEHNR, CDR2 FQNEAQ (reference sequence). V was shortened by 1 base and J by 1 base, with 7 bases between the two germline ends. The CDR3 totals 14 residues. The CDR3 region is CASSLGEGNTEAFF. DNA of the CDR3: TGTGCCAGCAGCTTAGGAGAGGGGAACACTGAAGCTTTCTTT.

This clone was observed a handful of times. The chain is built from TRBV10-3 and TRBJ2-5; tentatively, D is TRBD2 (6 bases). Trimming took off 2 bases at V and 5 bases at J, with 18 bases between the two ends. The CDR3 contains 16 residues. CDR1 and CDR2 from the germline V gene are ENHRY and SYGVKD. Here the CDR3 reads CAISEPGVEGGETQYF. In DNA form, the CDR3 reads TGTGCCATCAGTGAGCCTGGGGTGGAGGGCGGCGAGACCCAGTACTTC.

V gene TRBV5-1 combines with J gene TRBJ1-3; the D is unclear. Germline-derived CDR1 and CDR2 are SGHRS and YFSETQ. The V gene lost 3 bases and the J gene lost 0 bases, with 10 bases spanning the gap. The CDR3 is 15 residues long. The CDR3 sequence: CASSSDGNSGNTIYF. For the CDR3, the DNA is TGCGCCAGCAGCTCGGACGGGAACTCTGGAAACACCATATATTTT.

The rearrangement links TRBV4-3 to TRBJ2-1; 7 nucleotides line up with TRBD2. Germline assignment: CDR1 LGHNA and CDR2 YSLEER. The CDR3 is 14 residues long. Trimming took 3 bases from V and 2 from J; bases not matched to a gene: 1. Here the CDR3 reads CASSHRGAYNEQFF. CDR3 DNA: TGCGCCAGCAGCCACCGGGGGGCCTACAATGAGCAGTTCTTC.

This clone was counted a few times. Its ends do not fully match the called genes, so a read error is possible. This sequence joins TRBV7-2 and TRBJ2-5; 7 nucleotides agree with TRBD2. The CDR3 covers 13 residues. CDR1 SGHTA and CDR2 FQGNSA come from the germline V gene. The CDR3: CASSVAGGETQYF. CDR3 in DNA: TGTGCCAGCAGCGTAGCGGGCGGGGAGACCCAGTACTTC.

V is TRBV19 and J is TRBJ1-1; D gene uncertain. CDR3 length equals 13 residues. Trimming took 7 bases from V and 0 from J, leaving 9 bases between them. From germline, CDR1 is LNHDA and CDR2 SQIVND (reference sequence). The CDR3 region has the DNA TGTGCCAGTATTGGGAGGATGAACACTGAAGCTTTCTTT. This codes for CASIGRMNTEAFF.

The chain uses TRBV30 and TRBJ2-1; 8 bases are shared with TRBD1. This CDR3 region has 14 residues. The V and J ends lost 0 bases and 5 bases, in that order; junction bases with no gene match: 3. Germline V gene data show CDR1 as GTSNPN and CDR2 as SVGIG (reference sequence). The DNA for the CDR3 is TGTGCCTGGAGTGTCTGGACAGGGAACAATGAGCAGTTCTTC. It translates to CAWSVWTGNNEQFF.

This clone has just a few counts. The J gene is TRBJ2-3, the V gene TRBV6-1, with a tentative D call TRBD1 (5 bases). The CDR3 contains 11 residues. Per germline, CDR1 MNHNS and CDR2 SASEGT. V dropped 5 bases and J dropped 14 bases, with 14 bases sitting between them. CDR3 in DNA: TGTGCCAGCAGTATCACAGGCCAGCCGTATTTT. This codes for CASSITGQPYF.

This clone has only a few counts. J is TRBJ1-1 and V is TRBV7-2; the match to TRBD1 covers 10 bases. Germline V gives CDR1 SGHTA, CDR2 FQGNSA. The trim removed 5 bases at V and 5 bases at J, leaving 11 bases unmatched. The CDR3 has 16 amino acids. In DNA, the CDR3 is TGTGCCAGCAGCCCCCCGGACAGGGGGATGAGGACTGAAGCTTTCTTT. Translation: CASSPPDRGMRTEAFF.

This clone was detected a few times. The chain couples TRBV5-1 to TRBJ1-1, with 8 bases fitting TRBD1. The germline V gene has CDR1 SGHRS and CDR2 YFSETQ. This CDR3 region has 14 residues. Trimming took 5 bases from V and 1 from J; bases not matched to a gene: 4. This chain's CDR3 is CASRQGTGNTEAFF. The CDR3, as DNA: TGCGCCAGCAGACAGGGGACAGGGAACACTGAAGCTTTCTTT.

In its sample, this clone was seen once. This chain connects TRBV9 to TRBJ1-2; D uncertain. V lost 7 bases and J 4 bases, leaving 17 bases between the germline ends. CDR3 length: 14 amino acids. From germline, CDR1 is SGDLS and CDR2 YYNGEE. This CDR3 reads CASGPLGSIYGYTF. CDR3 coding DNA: TGTGCCAGCGGCCCCCTAGGGAGTATCTATGGCTACACCTTC.

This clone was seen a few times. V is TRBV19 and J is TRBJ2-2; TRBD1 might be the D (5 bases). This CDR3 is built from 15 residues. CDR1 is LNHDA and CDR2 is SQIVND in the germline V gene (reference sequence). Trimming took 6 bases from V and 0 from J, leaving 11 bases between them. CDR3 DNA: TGTGCCAGTAGAGTCCAGGGCGCGAACACCGGGGAGCTGTTTTTT. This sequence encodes CASRVQGANTGELFF.

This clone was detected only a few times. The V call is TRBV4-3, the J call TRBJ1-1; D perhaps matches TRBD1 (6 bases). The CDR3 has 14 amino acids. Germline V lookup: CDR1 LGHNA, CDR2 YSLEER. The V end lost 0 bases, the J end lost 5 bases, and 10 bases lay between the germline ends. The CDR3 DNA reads TGCGCCAGCAGCCAAGATAACAGGGTTACTGAAGCTTTCTTT. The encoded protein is CASSQDNRVTEAFF.

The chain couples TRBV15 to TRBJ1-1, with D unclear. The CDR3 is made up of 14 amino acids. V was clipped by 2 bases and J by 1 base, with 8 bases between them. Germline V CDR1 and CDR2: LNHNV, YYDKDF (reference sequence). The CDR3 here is CATSRREGNTEAFF. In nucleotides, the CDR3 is TGTGCCACCAGCAGACGGGAAGGGAACACTGAAGCTTTCTTT. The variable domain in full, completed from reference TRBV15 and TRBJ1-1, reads DAMVIQNPRYQVTQFGKPVTLSCSQTLNHNVMYWYQQKSSQAPKLLFHYYDKDFNNEADTPDNFQSRRPNTSFCFLDIRSPGLGDTAMYLCATSRREGNTEAFFGQGTRLTVV.

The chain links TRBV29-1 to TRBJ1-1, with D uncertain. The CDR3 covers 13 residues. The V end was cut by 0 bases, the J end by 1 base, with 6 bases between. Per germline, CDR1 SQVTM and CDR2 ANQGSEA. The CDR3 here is CSVEDPWNTEAFF. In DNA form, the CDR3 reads TGCAGCGTTGAAGATCCCTGGAACACTGAAGCTTTCTTT. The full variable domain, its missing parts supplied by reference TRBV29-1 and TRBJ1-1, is SAVISQKPSRDICQRGTSLTIQCQVDSQVTMMFWYRQQPGQSLTLIATANQGSEATYESGFVIDKFPISRPNLTFSTLTVSNMSPEDSSIYLCSVEDPWNTEAFFGQGTRLTVV.

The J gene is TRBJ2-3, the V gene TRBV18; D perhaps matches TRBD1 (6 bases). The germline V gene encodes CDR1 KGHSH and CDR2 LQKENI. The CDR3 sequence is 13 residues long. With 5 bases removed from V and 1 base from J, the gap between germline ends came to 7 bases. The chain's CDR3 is CASSAGGTDTQYF. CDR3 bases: TGTGCCAGCTCAGCAGGGGGCACAGATACGCAGTATTTT.

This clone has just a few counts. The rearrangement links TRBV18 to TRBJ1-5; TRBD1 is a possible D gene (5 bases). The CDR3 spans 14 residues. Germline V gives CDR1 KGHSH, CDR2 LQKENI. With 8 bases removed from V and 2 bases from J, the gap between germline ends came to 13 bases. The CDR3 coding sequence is TGTGCCAGCAATTTAGCAGGGCGCAATCAGCCCCAGCATTTT. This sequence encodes CASNLAGRNQPQHF.